This T cell receptor beta chain stems from a study of human T cells and chemical hapten exposure. Study observations and caveats: TCRs at high frequency, those above 1 in 1000, did not change with DPC sensitization.

Documented time point: patch test 1, 2 weeks after DPC sensitization. As for treatment: therapeutic diphenylcyclopropenone sensitization with weekly scalp DPC. Via MiXCR, TCRdb re-called the RACE reads, giving one row per CDR3 protein. Here the sample spans 65,000 to 80,000 distinct CDR3 sequences, over 9% being singletons. Trimming took off 1 base at V and 5 bases at J, with 5 bases between the two ends. Germline V gene lookup returns CDR1 SGHTA and CDR2 FQGNSA. The CDR3 runs 12 residues. This clonotype was detected only a few times. Its specificity is unknown. J is TRBJ1-1 and V is TRBV7-2, with D uncertain. Sequenced here: whole blood, sampled in connection with sensitization to the hapten diphenylcyclopropenone (DPC). This TCR was sampled from a woman aged 50 to 65 with alopecia areata. Some clones in this sample may be carry-over from other donors' samples. This CDR3 reads CASSLGLTEAFF. The CDR3 bases are TGTGCCAGCAGCTTAGGTCTGACTGAAGCTTTCTTT. Filled out from reference TRBV7-2 and TRBJ1-1, the complete variable domain reads GAGVSQSPSNKVTEKGKDVELRCDPISGHTALYWYRQSLGQGLEFLIYFQGNSAPDKSGLPSDRFSAERTGGSVSTLTIQRTQQEDSAVYLCASSLGLTEAFFGQGTRLTVV.